This TCR beta chain was recovered during a study of beta chain features in type 1 diabetes. Study at large: Cell yields, age and gender were similar between patients and healthy donors. General observations from the study: Within each of all four CD4+ subsets, Type 1 diabetes patients had TCRB CDR3s that were moderately but significantly shorter.

The germline gives CDR1 WNHNN, CDR2 SYGVQD (reference sequence). V dropped 10 bases and J dropped 5 bases, with 13 bases sitting between them. This CDR3 comprises 12 residues. Of the isolated RNA, all was reverse transcribed, and so the sequenced material was expressed TCRB transcripts. Repertoires were generated with immunoSEQ multiplex PCR, while TCRdb's copy carries only in-frame clones and drops some. The sample has under 70,000 clones; 60% to 70% are singletons. A note on this clone: The target antigen is unknown.

The receptor comes from a woman in her thirties with type 1 diabetes. Sequenced sample: stem cell memory CD4+ T cells from blood. The chain has TRBV10-1 and TRBJ2-3; D is possibly TRBD2 (6 bases). In DNA, the CDR3 is TGCGCCACTGGGGTTAGCGGAGATACGCAGTATTTT. Protein product: CATGVSGDTQYF.